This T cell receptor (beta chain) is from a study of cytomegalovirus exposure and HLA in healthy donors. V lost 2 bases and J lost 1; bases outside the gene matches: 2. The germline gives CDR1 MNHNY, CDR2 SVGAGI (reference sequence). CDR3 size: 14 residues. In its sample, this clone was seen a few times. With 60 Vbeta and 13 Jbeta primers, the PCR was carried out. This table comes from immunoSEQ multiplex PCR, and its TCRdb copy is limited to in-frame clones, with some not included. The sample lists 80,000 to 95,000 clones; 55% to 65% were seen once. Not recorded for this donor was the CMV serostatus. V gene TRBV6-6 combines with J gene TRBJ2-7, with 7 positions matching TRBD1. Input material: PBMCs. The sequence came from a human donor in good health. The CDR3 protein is CASSYTGESYEQYF. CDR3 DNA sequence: TGTGCCAGCAGTTACACAGGGGAGTCCTACGAGCAGTACTTC.